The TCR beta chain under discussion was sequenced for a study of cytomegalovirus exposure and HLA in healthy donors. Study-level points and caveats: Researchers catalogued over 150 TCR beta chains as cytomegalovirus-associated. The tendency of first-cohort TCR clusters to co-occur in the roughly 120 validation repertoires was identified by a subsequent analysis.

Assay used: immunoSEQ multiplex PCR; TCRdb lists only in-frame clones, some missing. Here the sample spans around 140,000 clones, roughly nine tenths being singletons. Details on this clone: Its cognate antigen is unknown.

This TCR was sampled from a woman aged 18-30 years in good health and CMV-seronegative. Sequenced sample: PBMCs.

CDR3 amino acids: CASSLTLGTGVDGYTF. In nucleotides, the CDR3 is TGTGCCAGCAGCTTAACCTTAGGGACAGGGGTTGATGGCTACACCTTC. This sequence joins TRBV7-3 and TRBJ1-2; 10 bases align to TRBD1. There are 16 residues in the CDR3. The V and J ends lost 0 bases and 6 bases, in that order; junction bases with no gene match: 7. Germline V gene data show CDR1 as SGHTA and CDR2 as FQGTGA.